This is a list of T cell receptor beta chains from one sample in a study of PD-L1 blockade in urothelial cancer. Sequencing was performed with immunoSEQ multiplex PCR; in TCRdb, only in-frame clones are kept and a portion is missing. The table records under 85,000 clones, less than 95% of them present only once. Material: PBMCs, obtained around atezolizumab (anti-PD-L1) treatment. These receptors originate from a woman of 80 years or more with urothelial cancer. Each CDR3 is given with its conserved first and last residue.

V gene: TRBV7-2; CDR3 protein: CASGGALGTEAFF
V gene: TRBV28; CDR3 protein: CASSSGQGFGKLFF
V gene: TRBV4-1; CDR3 protein: CASSPGGSTLNTEAFF
V gene: TRBV5-1; CDR3 protein: CASSHGQGQAYEQYF
V gene: TRBV9; CDR3 protein: CASSELAGFGNEQFF
V gene: TRBV6-4; CDR3 protein: CASSAEAGTGNYGYTF
V gene: TRBV6-1; CDR3 protein: CASSEPGLETQYF
V gene: TRBV27; CDR3 protein: CASSPRQENTGELFF
V gene: TRBV6-6; CDR3 protein: CASSSGQGVANYGYTF
V gene: TRBV7-9; CDR3 protein: CASSFNQGGEKLFF
V gene: TRBV19; CDR3 protein: CASRTTGTLDAEKLFF
V gene: TRBV7-8; CDR3 protein: CASSLGAGSAFF
V gene: TRBV18; CDR3 protein: CASSPPRRGVTTDTQYF
V gene: TRBV4-1; CDR3 protein: CASSQEGSGLQETQYF
V gene: TRBV30; CDR3 protein: CAWSPGLETEQFF
V gene: TRBV2; CDR3 protein: CASSEDRGLGQPQHF
V gene: TRBV10-2; CDR3 protein: CASREDDRHGYTF
V gene: TRBV10-2; CDR3 protein: CASSERQDQPQHF
V gene: TRBV7-2; CDR3 protein: CASSSGLAGGGETQYF
V gene: TRBV6-1; CDR3 protein: CASSPRDRPYEQYF
V gene: TRBV28; CDR3 protein: CASSLIMTSGNEQFF
V gene: TRBV30; CDR3 protein: CAWSFPGTGVLREQYF
V gene: TRBV28; CDR3 protein: CASSPNVGYGYTF
V gene: TRBV9; CDR3 protein: CASSIGQGAGELFF
V gene: TRBV19; CDR3 protein: CASSHRGQDIYNEQFF
V gene: TRBV9; CDR3 protein: CASSVAAGGSSPLHF
V gene: TRBV28; CDR3 protein: CASRPPAGLTGGYTF
V gene: TRBV25-1; CDR3 protein: CASSLITGPTNTGELFF
V gene: TRBV9; CDR3 protein: CASSARDFSYNEQFF
V gene: TRBV6-1; CDR3 protein: CASSGGRGTEAFF
V gene: TRBV5-4; CDR3 protein: CASSLAGSGSTGANVLTF
V gene: TRBV5-1; CDR3 protein: CASSLVRGARGYTF
V gene: TRBV5-1; CDR3 protein: CASSPGLQFKYNEQFF
V gene: TRBV28; CDR3 protein: CASSMDSQRTYEQYF
V gene: TRBV5-6; CDR3 protein: CASSFLTSGDTNTGELFF
V gene: TRBV28; CDR3 protein: CASSITGTLLYSNQPQHF
V gene: TRBV28; CDR3 protein: CASSFEFYGYTF
V gene: TRBV5-5; CDR3 protein: CASSARMDTGELFF
V gene: TRBV27; CDR3 protein: CASRQGRNTGELFF
V gene: TRBV7-6; CDR3 protein: CASSPRLAGRGGTQYF
V gene: TRBV6-5; CDR3 protein: CASSSDTEAFF
V gene: TRBV27; CDR3 protein: CASSLSEGRGNEQFF
V gene: TRBV28; CDR3 protein: CASSPYRGRNEKLFF
V gene: TRBV11-3; CDR3 protein: CASSLDRETQYF
V gene: TRBV19; CDR3 protein: CASNGNRNTGELFF
V gene: TRBV9; CDR3 protein: CASSVTSGSQGEQFF